The clone carrying this T cell receptor (beta chain) was seen many times. Its target is unknown. This entry belongs to a study of regulatory T cells in long-lasting Graves disease. As for the study in general: For a period under 3 months, newly diagnosed Graves' patients had taken antithyroid drugs. Study results and caveats: Persistent patients had a count of shared public clonotypes (more than 2,500) that exceeded that of new patients (about 870). Under persistent disease, TRBV28, TRBJ1-2 and TRBJ2-5 were used preferentially.

The TCR beta library used iRepertoire HTBI primers with Arm-PCR amplification of CDR3. In TCRdb, the multiplex PCR reads were re-called with MiXCR into one record per CDR3 protein. The sample has hundreds of thousands of distinct CDR3 sequences, approximately 20% seen once. This CDR3 comprises 14 residues. Germline-derived CDR1 and CDR2 are SGHDT and YYEEEE. The V and J ends lost 3 bases and 6 bases respectively, with 12 bases between them. Time point in this sample: newly diagnosed GD, antithyroid drugs for less than 3 months. PBMCs provided the RNA from which the TCR library was made. A peripheral blood sample, 7 to 9 milliliters in volume, was drawn into EDTA tubes.

This TCR was recovered from a female donor with Graves disease. This rearrangement joins TRBV5-6 to TRBJ2-2, with D possibly TRBD1 on 6 matching bases. Specimen: peripheral blood mononuclear cells (PBMCs), collected at new diagnosis, from a patient treated with antithyroid drugs. In DNA, the CDR3 is TGTGCCAGCAGCTCGCTACAGGGTTCCGGGGAGCTGTTTTTT. Protein: CASSSLQGSGELFF.